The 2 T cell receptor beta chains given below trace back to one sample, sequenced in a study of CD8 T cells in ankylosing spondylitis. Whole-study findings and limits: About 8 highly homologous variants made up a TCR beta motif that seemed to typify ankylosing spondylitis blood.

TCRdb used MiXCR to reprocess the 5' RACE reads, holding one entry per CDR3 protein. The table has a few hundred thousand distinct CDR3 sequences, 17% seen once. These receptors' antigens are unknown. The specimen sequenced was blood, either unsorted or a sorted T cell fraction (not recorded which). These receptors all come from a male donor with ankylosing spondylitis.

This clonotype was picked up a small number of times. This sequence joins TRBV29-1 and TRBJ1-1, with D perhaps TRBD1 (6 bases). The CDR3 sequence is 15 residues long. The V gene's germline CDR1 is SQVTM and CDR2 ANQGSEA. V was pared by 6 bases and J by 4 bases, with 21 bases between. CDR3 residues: CSVRSLGGAGTEAFF. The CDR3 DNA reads TGCAGCGTCCGCTCCCTGGGGGGGGCGGGCACTGAAGCTTTCTTT.

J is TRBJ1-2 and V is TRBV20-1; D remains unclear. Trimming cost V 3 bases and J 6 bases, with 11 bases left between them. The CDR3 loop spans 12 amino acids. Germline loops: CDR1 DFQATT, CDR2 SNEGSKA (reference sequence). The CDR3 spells CSARSETNGYTF. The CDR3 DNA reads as TGCAGTGCTAGGAGTGAGACAAATGGCTACACCTTC.